Each of the 19 T cell receptor beta chains below was sequenced from the same sample in a study of cytomegalovirus exposure and HLA in healthy donors. Both 60 Vbeta primers and 13 Jbeta primers went into the PCR. Sequencing was performed with immunoSEQ multiplex PCR; in TCRdb, only in-frame clones are kept and a portion is missing. The sample includes about 150,000 clones, about 85% seen only once; the top ten take over 6%. Sequencing used PBMCs. These receptor sequences come from a man aged 25-45 years in good health and CMV-seropositive.

V gene TRBV10-3 combines with J gene TRBJ2-3; D is possibly TRBD2 (5 bases). The CDR3 sequence is 15 residues long. Germline V gene lookup returns CDR1 ENHRY and CDR2 SYGVKD. Trimming left V 7 bases short and J 0 bases short, with 14 bases between. The DNA of the CDR3 is TGTGCCATCACTCCCGGGATTTCTAGCACAGATACGCAGTATTTT. Protein product: CAITPGISSTDTQYF.

With regard to this clone: This specimen includes other DNA sequences encoding the same CDR3. The chain has TRBV30 and TRBJ1-5; TRBD1 aligns across 7 bases. After removal of 0 bases from V and 4 bases from J, the junction contained 9 bases not matched to a gene. The CDR3 has 16 residues. The germline V gene encodes CDR1 GTSNPN and CDR2 SVGIG (reference sequence). The CDR3, as DNA: TGTGCCTGGAGTGTATTTCCAGGGGGTTCTAATCAGCCCCAGCATTTT. It yields the protein CAWSVFPGGSNQPQHF.

This chain links TRBV4-1 with TRBJ1-2; no definite D call. CDR1 is MGHRA, CDR2 YSYEKL, per germline. Trimming pared 1 base from V and 7 bases from J, leaving 13 bases between. The CDR3 has 14 residues. The CDR3 DNA follows: TGCGCCAGCAGCCAAGCCTTGGGCCCCCTTGGCTACACCTTC. It codes for CASSQALGPLGYTF.

This clone was picked up one time. CDR3 protein: CASSLWGGPDEKLFF. The CDR3 coding sequence is TGTGCCAGCAGTTTATGGGGTGGGCCGGATGAAAAACTGTTTTTT. The chain joins TRBV28 to TRBJ1-4; D is uncertain. The CDR3 runs 15 residues. V shed 0 bases and J shed 6 bases, with 11 bases lying between them. Per germline, CDR1 MDHEN and CDR2 SYDVKM. Together with reference TRBV28 and TRBJ1-4, the CDR3 gives the full variable domain: DVKVTQSSRYLVKRTGEKVFLECVQDMDHENMFWYRQDPGLGLRLIYFSYDVKMKEKGDIPEGYSVSREKKERFSLILESASTNQTSMYLCASSLWGGPDEKLFFGSGTQLSVL.

This rearrangement joins TRBV11-2 to TRBJ2-6; D gene unclear. The CDR3 has 18 amino acids. Germline V gene sequence: CDR1 SGHAT, CDR2 FQNNGV. V lost 0 bases to trimming and J lost 0 bases, with 12 bases between them. The CDR3 region has the DNA TGTGCCAGCAGCTTAGAGTTCTCCGCGTCCTCTGGGGCCAACGTCCTGACTTTC. Translating gives CASSLEFSASSGANVLTF. Supplemented by reference TRBV11-2 and TRBJ2-6, the full variable domain reads EAGVAQSPRYKIIEKRQSVAFWCNPISGHATLYWYQQILGQGPKLLIQFQNNGVVDDSQLPKDRFSAERLKGVDSTLKIQPAKLEDSAVYLCASSLEFSASSGANVLTFGAGSRLTVL.

V gene TRBV11-1 combines with J gene TRBJ2-3; 9 positions match TRBD1. The trim removed 5 bases at V and 4 bases at J, leaving 10 bases unmatched. Per the germline V gene, CDR1 is SGHAT and CDR2 is FQDESV (reference sequence). This CDR3 spans 16 amino acids. The CDR3 nucleotides are TGTGCCAGCAGCGGGGGACAGGGCGCGACCCCAGATACGCAGTATTTT. Translated, it gives CASSGGQGATPDTQYF.

V gene TRBV5-8 combines with J gene TRBJ1-4; 7 nucleotides align to TRBD1. With 8 bases clipped from V and 4 bases from J, the junction kept 14 bases outside the gene matches. The germline V gene encodes CDR1 SGHTS and CDR2 YDEGEE. This CDR3 is 16 amino acids long. DNA of the CDR3: TGTGCCAGTCGACAGGGCTTGGGGGATAGTAATGAAAAACTGTTTTTT. Its protein product is CASRQGLGDSNEKLFF.

V usage is TRBV10-3 and J usage is TRBJ2-7; 10 bases align to TRBD2. J lost 7 bases, V lost 4 bases, and 10 bases had no gene match. Per the germline V gene, CDR1 is ENHRY and CDR2 is SYGVKD. CDR3 length equals 15 residues. The CDR3 sequence: CAISGTSGGRGEQYF. The CDR3 DNA is TGTGCCATCAGTGGGACTAGCGGTGGGAGGGGAGAGCAGTACTTC.

The chain links TRBV25-1 to TRBJ1-1; D is possibly TRBD1 (5 bases). The CDR3 contains 17 residues. With 3 bases removed from V and 1 base from J, the gap between germline ends came to 18 bases. From germline, CDR1 is MGHDK and CDR2 SYGVNS. CDR3 sequence reads: CASSETLGGRENTEAFF. The DNA for the CDR3 is TGTGCCAGCAGTGAGACCCTGGGGGGACGGGAGAACACTGAAGCTTTCTTT.

The chain has TRBV10-3 and TRBJ2-7, with a tentative D call TRBD2 (5 bases). This CDR3 spans 15 amino acids. Trimming left V 1 base short and J 4 bases short, with 14 bases between. Germline V gene data show CDR1 as ENHRY and CDR2 as SYGVKD. CDR3 region: CAISEYGAELYEQYF. DNA for the CDR3: TGTGCCATCAGTGAGTACGGAGCGGAGCTGTACGAGCAGTACTTC.

The gene calls are TRBV5-1 and TRBJ2-7; D possibly corresponds to TRBD2 (6 bases). This CDR3 region has 15 residues. Germline values: CDR1 SGHRS, CDR2 YFSETQ. Trimming shortened V by 9 bases and J by 0 bases, and 19 bases separated the two germline ends. CDR3 sequence reads: CATSPGGTNSYEQYF. As DNA, the CDR3 is TGCGCCACCTCTCCAGGCGGGACCAACTCCTACGAGCAGTACTTC.

CDR3 sequence (DNA): TGCGCCAGCAGCCAAGATCGAACGGGGGGAGGGGAGACCCAGTACTTC. Protein: CASSQDRTGGGETQYF. This chain connects TRBV4-3 to TRBJ2-5, with 7 positions matching TRBD2. The ends lost 0 bases at V and 5 bases at J; junction bases unmatched: 9. Germline lookup yields CDR1 LGHNA and CDR2 YSLEER. The CDR3 contains 16 residues.

This rearrangement joins TRBV7-2 to TRBJ1-5, with D perhaps matching TRBD1 (5 bases). Germline V gives CDR1 SGHTA, CDR2 FQGNSA. The CDR3 is made up of 14 amino acids. V was shortened by 1 base and J by 2 bases, with 6 bases between the two germline ends. In DNA, the CDR3 is TGTGCCAGCAGCTTAGGCAGGGGCAATCAGCCCCAGCATTTT. Translated: CASSLGRGNQPQHF.

The genes are TRBV5-4 and TRBJ1-5; no definite D call. Deletions cut 0 bases from V and 1 base from J, with 5 bases between. This CDR3 region has 14 residues. Germline V gene data show CDR1 as SGHNT and CDR2 as YYREEE (reference sequence). The DNA of the CDR3 is TGTGCCAGCAGCTTGGCAGGCAGCAATCAGCCCCAGCATTTT. As protein: CASSLAGSNQPQHF.

The chain combines TRBV11-3 with TRBJ2-1; 13 bases match TRBD2. The length of the CDR3 is 18 residues. After removal of 1 base from V and 0 bases from J, the junction contained 3 bases not matched to a gene. CDR1 is SGHNT and CDR2 is YENEEA in the germline V gene. The CDR3 sequence is CASSLGLAGGYSYNEQFF. The CDR3 DNA follows: TGTGCCAGCAGCTTAGGACTAGCGGGGGGCTACTCCTACAATGAGCAGTTCTTC.

V usage is TRBV15 and J usage is TRBJ2-5; D uncertain. The CDR3 is made up of 12 amino acids. V was shortened by 2 bases and J by 2 bases, with 3 bases between the two germline ends. The germline V gene has CDR1 LNHNV and CDR2 YYDKDF (reference sequence). The CDR3 loop reads CATSRSQETQYF. The CDR3 nucleotides read TGTGCCACCAGCAGATCTCAAGAGACCCAGTACTTC.

The V call is TRBV11-1, the J call TRBJ1-1; TRBD1 agrees at 8 bases. Germline CDR1 and CDR2: SGHAT and FQDESV (reference sequence). This CDR3 region has 14 residues. J lost 4 bases, V lost 2 bases, and 3 bases had no gene match. The CDR3 spells CASSLLQGGTEAFF. The CDR3 DNA reads as TGTGCCAGCAGCTTATTACAGGGGGGCACTGAAGCTTTCTTT.

V is TRBV13 and J is TRBJ2-2; no clear D gene. Trimming pared 5 bases from V and 8 bases from J, leaving 9 bases between. The germline CDR1 and CDR2 sequences are PRHDT and FYEKMQ (reference sequence). The CDR3 runs 12 residues. This chain's CDR3 is CASSVRPGELFF. In DNA form, the CDR3 reads TGTGCCAGCAGCGTCAGGCCGGGGGAGCTGTTTTTT.

The genes are TRBV7-9 and TRBJ2-5, with D perhaps matching TRBD1 (6 bases). The ends were cut back, 3 bases at V and 2 bases at J, with 13 bases in the middle. The length of the CDR3 is 15 residues. Germline V CDR1 and CDR2: SEHNR, FQNEAQ (reference sequence). The CDR3, as DNA: TGTGCCAGCAGCTTGTACAGGGATTATCAAGAGACCCAGTACTTC. As protein: CASSLYRDYQETQYF.